A selection of T cell receptor beta chains follows, all from one sample in a study of response to subunit inactivated influenza vaccine. Via MiXCR, TCRdb re-called the RT-PCR reads, giving one row per CDR3 protein. The data contain 530,000 or so distinct CDR3 sequences, about 25% of them singletons. Sequencing was performed on CD4+ T cells sorted from PBMCs, taken about 5 days after vaccination. These receptors were taken from a man over 45 who received an inactivated influenza vaccine. Both conserved end residues are part of each CDR3. The order of the fields is D gene, V gene, clone size, J gene, CDR3 protein, CDR3 DNA. A D gene is named only where the DNA matches it firmly. Size values are once, few and many counts, or a class for expanded clones, and some rows have none.

d_gene: .; v_gene: TRBV28; abundance: .; j_gene: TRBJ2-5; CDR3aa: CATGVSGAETQYF; CDR3nt: TGTGCCACCGGGGTCAGCGGTGCCGAGACCCAGTACTTC
d_gene: .; v_gene: TRBV10-3; abundance: few; j_gene: TRBJ2-3; CDR3aa: CAIRTDRRIHTQYF; CDR3nt: TGTGCCATCAGGACGGACCGGCGGATCCATACGCAGTATTTT
d_gene: TRBD1; v_gene: TRBV20-1; abundance: .; j_gene: TRBJ1-1; CDR3aa: CSARGQGGLNTEAFF; CDR3nt: TGCAGTGCTAGAGGACAGGGTGGACTGAACACTGAAGCTTTCTTT
d_gene: .; v_gene: TRBV6-1; abundance: .; j_gene: TRBJ1-1; CDR3aa: CASRANAGTEAFF; CDR3nt: TGTGCGAGCAGGGCAAACGCGGGCACTGAAGCTTTCTTT
d_gene: TRBD1; v_gene: TRBV12-3/TRBV12-4; abundance: .; j_gene: TRBJ1-6; CDR3aa: CASSGTGDNSPLHF; CDR3nt: TGTGCCAGCAGTGGGACAGGGGATAATTCACCCCTCCACTTT
d_gene: .; v_gene: TRBV7-9; abundance: .; j_gene: TRBJ2-3; CDR3aa: CASSLGSLAGSSDTQYF; CDR3nt: TGTGCCAGCAGCTTAGGATCATTGGCGGGCTCCTCAGATACGCAGTATTTT
d_gene: .; v_gene: TRBV28; abundance: .; j_gene: TRBJ1-2; CDR3aa: CAGWGGGANGYTF; CDR3nt: TGTGCCGGATGGGGAGGGGGGGCTAACGGCTACACCTTC
d_gene: TRBD2; v_gene: TRBV7-2; abundance: many; j_gene: TRBJ2-5; CDR3aa: CASSLGRLAGYQETQYF; CDR3nt: TGTGCCAGCAGCTTAGGACGACTAGCGGGTTACCAAGAGACCCAGTACTTC
d_gene: TRBD2; v_gene: TRBV11-2; abundance: .; j_gene: TRBJ2-3; CDR3aa: CASSSGRGFSTDTQYF; CDR3nt: TGTGCCAGCAGTTCCGGGAGGGGCTTTAGCACAGATACGCAGTATTTT
d_gene: .; v_gene: TRBV10-3; abundance: many; j_gene: TRBJ1-5; CDR3aa: CAISEFEQALNQPQHF; CDR3nt: TGTGCCATCAGTGAGTTCGAACAGGCCCTCAATCAGCCCCAGCATTTT
d_gene: TRBD2; v_gene: TRBV10-3; abundance: few; j_gene: TRBJ2-5; CDR3aa: CAISEGAGGPYETQYF; CDR3nt: TGTGCCATCAGTGAGGGGGCGGGGGGGCCTTATGAGACCCAGTACTTC
d_gene: TRBD1; v_gene: TRBV7-2; abundance: .; j_gene: TRBJ2-7; CDR3aa: CASSIDRGHYYEQYF; CDR3nt: TGTGCCAGCAGCATAGACAGGGGGCATTACTACGAGCAGTACTTC
d_gene: TRBD2; v_gene: TRBV5-1; abundance: .; j_gene: TRBJ2-5; CDR3aa: CASSLLLAGAGETQYF; CDR3nt: TGCGCCAGCAGCTTGCTACTAGCGGGGGCGGGGGAGACCCAGTACTTC
d_gene: TRBD1; v_gene: TRBV5-5; abundance: few; j_gene: TRBJ1-2; CDR3aa: CASSLGTGGAGYGYTF; CDR3nt: TGTGCCAGCAGCTTGGGAACAGGGGGCGCCGGCTATGGCTACACCTTC
d_gene: TRBD1; v_gene: TRBV20-1; abundance: .; j_gene: TRBJ1-2; CDR3aa: CSAGRDRGAYDGYTF; CDR3nt: TGCAGTGCTGGCCGGGACAGGGGCGCTTATGATGGCTACACCTTC
d_gene: .; v_gene: TRBV6-2/TRBV6-3; abundance: once; j_gene: TRBJ2-5; CDR3aa: CASRLGRVLVETQYF; CDR3nt: TGTGCCAGCAGGCTGGGCAGGGTGCTAGTAGAGACCCAGTACTTC
d_gene: .; v_gene: TRBV20-1; abundance: few; j_gene: TRBJ2-3; CDR3aa: CSAKTRGDTQYF; CDR3nt: TGCAGTGCAAAAACCCGGGGAGATACGCAGTATTTT
d_gene: .; v_gene: TRBV20-1; abundance: many; j_gene: TRBJ1-5; CDR3aa: CSARAPDRSNQPQHF; CDR3nt: TGCAGTGCTAGAGCCCCAGACAGATCCAATCAGCCCCAGCATTTT
d_gene: TRBD1; v_gene: TRBV27; abundance: .; j_gene: TRBJ2-1; CDR3aa: CASSSSGQGAEQFF; CDR3nt: TGTGCCAGCAGCTCCTCCGGACAGGGGGCTGAGCAGTTCTTC
d_gene: TRBD2; v_gene: TRBV5-1; abundance: .; j_gene: TRBJ2-1; CDR3aa: CASSFTAGTSGYNEQFF; CDR3nt: TGCGCCAGCAGCTTTACGGCCGGGACTAGCGGCTACAATGAGCAGTTCTTC
d_gene: .; v_gene: TRBV6-1; abundance: few; j_gene: TRBJ2-7; CDR3aa: CAHQRAGIIYEQYF; CDR3nt: TGTGCCCACCAAAGGGCCGGAATTATCTACGAGCAGTACTTC
d_gene: TRBD1; v_gene: TRBV6-1; abundance: .; j_gene: TRBJ2-5; CDR3aa: CASRPNIGTGLMETQYF; CDR3nt: TGTGCCAGCAGGCCAAATATTGGGACAGGGCTTATGGAGACCCAGTACTTC
d_gene: TRBD2; v_gene: TRBV5-5; abundance: .; j_gene: TRBJ2-7; CDR3aa: CASSLFGLAGSSYEQYF; CDR3nt: TGTGCCAGCAGCTTGTTTGGCCTAGCGGGCTCTTCCTACGAGCAGTACTTC
d_gene: .; v_gene: TRBV24-1; abundance: few; j_gene: TRBJ2-5; CDR3aa: CATSDSDRRGAETQYF; CDR3nt: TGTGCCACCAGTGATTCGGACAGACGGGGGGCAGAGACCCAGTACTTC
d_gene: TRBD1; v_gene: TRBV9; abundance: few; j_gene: TRBJ1-5; CDR3aa: CASSVGTGDGQPQHF; CDR3nt: TGTGCCAGCAGCGTAGGGACAGGGGACGGACAGCCCCAGCATTTT
d_gene: TRBD2; v_gene: TRBV28; abundance: few; j_gene: TRBJ2-3; CDR3aa: CASSHRLAGGRSPTDTQYF; CDR3nt: TGTGCCAGCAGCCACCGACTAGCGGGGGGCCGATCTCCCACAGATACGCAGTATTTT
d_gene: .; v_gene: TRBV7-9; abundance: .; j_gene: TRBJ2-5; CDR3aa: CASSLALRDQYF; CDR3nt: TGTGCCAGCAGCTTAGCGCTCCGCGACCAGTACTTC
d_gene: TRBD2; v_gene: TRBV5-6; abundance: few; j_gene: TRBJ2-5; CDR3aa: CASSLLAGGTQYF; CDR3nt: TGTGCCAGCAGCTTGTTAGCGGGAGGGACCCAGTACTTC
d_gene: TRBD2; v_gene: TRBV10-3; abundance: .; j_gene: TRBJ2-1; CDR3aa: CAISESGSGSLDNEQFF; CDR3nt: TGTGCCATCAGTGAGTCTGGGAGCGGGAGCTTAGACAATGAGCAGTTCTTC
d_gene: .; v_gene: TRBV5-4; abundance: few; j_gene: TRBJ2-2; CDR3aa: CASSFGSTGTTLGTGELFF; CDR3nt: TGTGCCAGCAGCTTTGGGTCGACGGGAACTACTCTCGGCACCGGGGAGCTGTTTTTT
d_gene: TRBD1; v_gene: TRBV12-3/TRBV12-4; abundance: few; j_gene: TRBJ1-1; CDR3aa: CASSRDLTGKGDTEAFF; CDR3nt: TGTGCCAGCAGCCGCGATCTGACAGGGAAGGGGGACACTGAAGCTTTCTTT
d_gene: .; v_gene: TRBV19; abundance: .; j_gene: TRBJ1-6; CDR3aa: CASNHAGPYNSPLHF; CDR3nt: TGTGCCAGTAACCACGCGGGCCCCTATAATTCACCCCTCCACTTT
d_gene: TRBD1; v_gene: TRBV9; abundance: .; j_gene: TRBJ2-1; CDR3aa: CASSETGGVDEQFF; CDR3nt: TGTGCCAGCAGCGAGACAGGGGGTGTCGATGAGCAGTTCTTC
d_gene: .; v_gene: TRBV5-1; abundance: .; j_gene: TRBJ1-1; CDR3aa: CASSLDRIAEAFF; CDR3nt: TGCGCCAGCAGCTTGGACAGGATCGCTGAAGCTTTCTTT
d_gene: .; v_gene: TRBV7-2; abundance: .; j_gene: TRBJ1-1; CDR3aa: CASSLVFGTEAFF; CDR3nt: TGTGCCAGCAGCTTAGTATTCGGGACTGAAGCTTTCTTT
d_gene: .; v_gene: TRBV12-3/TRBV12-4; abundance: .; j_gene: TRBJ2-7; CDR3aa: CASSLGQLARGEQYF; CDR3nt: TGTGCCAGCAGTCTCGGACAGCTTGCCCGGGGCGAGCAGTACTTC
d_gene: TRBD2; v_gene: TRBV11-1; abundance: .; j_gene: TRBJ2-1; CDR3aa: CASSLDPISGTISNEQFF; CDR3nt: TGTGCCAGCAGCTTAGACCCCATATCCGGGACTATCTCCAATGAGCAGTTCTTC
d_gene: TRBD1; v_gene: TRBV18; abundance: few; j_gene: TRBJ2-1; CDR3aa: CASSRGQVVSNEQFF; CDR3nt: TGTGCCAGCTCACGGGGACAGGTAGTATCCAATGAGCAGTTCTTC
d_gene: TRBD1; v_gene: TRBV5-1; abundance: .; j_gene: TRBJ1-2; CDR3aa: CASSTVQGNYGYTF; CDR3nt: TGCGCCAGCAGCACCGTACAGGGGAACTATGGCTACACCTTC
d_gene: TRBD2; v_gene: TRBV12-3/TRBV12-4; abundance: .; j_gene: TRBJ2-1; CDR3aa: CASSRLAGGSEQFF; CDR3nt: TGTGCCAGCAGTCGACTAGCGGGGGGTTCGGAGCAGTTCTTC
d_gene: TRBD2; v_gene: TRBV4-3; abundance: few; j_gene: TRBJ2-5; CDR3aa: CASSQKREVQETQYF; CDR3nt: TGCGCCAGCAGCCAAAAGCGGGAGGTACAAGAGACCCAGTACTTC